What follows is one T cell receptor beta chain and its context. The assay was immunoSEQ multiplex PCR, and TCRdb's table has in-frame clones only and misses some. There are a few hundred thousand clones in the sample; 89% occur only once, and 0.94% lies in the top ten. This specimen belongs to a study of blood T cell repertoires in COVID-19. The sample was peripheral blood. The TCR sequence derives from a woman in her thirties or forties who had recovered from COVID-19.

The CDR3 sequence: CASSLPGGYGELFF. The CDR3 DNA follows: TGTGCCAGCAGCCTACCAGGGGGCTACGGGGAGCTGTTTTTT. The J gene is TRBJ2-2, the V gene TRBV7-9; TRBD1 aligns across 8 bases. The CDR3 is 14 residues long. V trimming: 5 bases; J trimming: 7 bases; junction bases outside the gene matches: 6. Germline V lookup: CDR1 SEHNR, CDR2 FQNEAQ (reference sequence).